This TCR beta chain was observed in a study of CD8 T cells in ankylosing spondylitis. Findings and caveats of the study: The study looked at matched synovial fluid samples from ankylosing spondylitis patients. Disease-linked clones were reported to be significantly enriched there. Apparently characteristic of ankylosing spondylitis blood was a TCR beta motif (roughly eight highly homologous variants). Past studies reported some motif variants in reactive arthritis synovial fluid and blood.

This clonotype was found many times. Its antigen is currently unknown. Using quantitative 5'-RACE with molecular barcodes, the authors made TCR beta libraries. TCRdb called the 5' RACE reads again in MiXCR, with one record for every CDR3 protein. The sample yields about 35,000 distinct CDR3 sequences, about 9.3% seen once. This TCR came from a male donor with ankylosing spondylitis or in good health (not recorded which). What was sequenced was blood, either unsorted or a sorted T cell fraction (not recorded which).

The CDR3 loop reads CASSQSSGSYEQYF. The CDR3 nucleotides read TGCGCCAGCAGTCAGTCTAGCGGGAGTTACGAGCAGTACTTC. This sequence joins TRBV5-1 and TRBJ2-7, with 10 bases aligning to TRBD2. The trim removed 5 bases at V and 4 bases at J, leaving 6 bases unmatched. The CDR3 totals 14 residues. Germline V CDR1 and CDR2: SGHRS, YFSETQ.